Each of the 7 T cell receptor beta chains below was sequenced from the same sample in a study of T cells after yellow fever vaccination. TCRdb reprocessed the 5' RACE reads via MiXCR and lists one record per CDR3 protein. The data contain around 230,000 distinct CDR3 sequences, approximately 6.8% of them seen just once; the ten biggest clones take up more than 1%. Sequenced material: CD4+ T cells sorted from PBMCs, taken on the day of the yellow fever booster vaccination. These receptors all come from a man aged 25-40 years who received the YFV17D yellow fever vaccine.

The chain is built from TRBV5-1 and TRBJ2-5; tentative D call: TRBD1 (5 bases). There are 14 residues in the CDR3. CDR1 is SGHRS, CDR2 YFSETQ, per germline. V lost 0 bases and J lost 3, with 9 bases in between. The CDR3: CASSLEQVKETQYF. The CDR3 DNA reads TGCGCCAGCAGCTTGGAACAGGTTAAAGAGACCCAGTACTTC.

This clonotype was observed a few times. The chain carries TRBV9 and TRBJ2-7; 9 nucleotides agree with TRBD2. The CDR3 contains 17 residues. The J segment lost 4 bases and the V segment lost 0 bases, leaving 11 bases of the junction unmatched. CDR1 and CDR2 (germline): SGDLS, YYNGEE. The CDR3: CASSVGGGAGGGYEQYF. The CDR3 bases are TGTGCCAGCAGCGTAGGTGGAGGAGCGGGAGGAGGGTACGAGCAGTACTTC. The entire variable domain, with the rest obtained from reference TRBV9 and TRBJ2-7, is as follows: DSGVTQTPKHLITATGQRVTLRCSPRSGDLSVYWYQQSLDQGLQFLIQYYNGEERAKGNILERFSAQQFPDLHSELNLSSLELGDSALYFCASSVGGGAGGGYEQYFGPGTRLTVT.

V is TRBV25-1 and J is TRBJ1-6; D is unresolved. In germline, CDR1 is MGHDK, CDR2 SYGVNS. V lost 1 base and J lost 7, with 5 bases in between. The CDR3 covers 13 residues. This CDR3 reads CASSESGNSPLHF. CDR3 nucleotide sequence: TGTGCCAGCAGTGAATCCGGGAATTCACCCCTCCACTTT.

The rearrangement uses TRBV12-3 or TRBV12-4 and TRBJ2-7; TRBD1 agrees at 11 bases. The CDR3 sequence is 14 residues long. Trimming removed 10 bases from V and 6 bases from J; junction bases left unmatched: 11. CDR3 amino acids: CATRIVGQGGEQYF. The CDR3 DNA reads as TGTGCCACCCGGATTGTGGGACAGGGGGGCGAGCAGTACTTC.

This sequence joins TRBV2 and TRBJ2-7; a weak D match, TRBD1 (6 bases). CDR1 is SNHLY and CDR2 is FYNNEI in the germline V gene. Trimming cost V 9 bases and J 3 bases, with 21 bases left between them. This CDR3 contains 15 residues. The CDR3 coding sequence is TGTGCCAGAGGCCCCCAGGGCTTAGGGGGCTACGAGCAGTACTTC. It yields the protein CARGPQGLGGYEQYF.

Only a few counts were recorded for this clonotype. The CDR3 DNA is TGTGCCAGCAGTTTCTATCCTGGGAGGGGGGACAATGAGCAGTTCTTC. Residues: CASSFYPGRGDNEQFF. The chain uses TRBV27 and TRBJ2-1; the D gene is possibly TRBD2 (7 bases). The germline V gene has CDR1 MNHEY and CDR2 SMNVEV (reference sequence). This CDR3 is built from 16 residues. The V gene lost 3 bases and the J gene lost 5 bases, with 17 bases spanning the gap.

Many counts were recorded for this clonotype. V is TRBV29-1 and J is TRBJ2-7, with a weak D call TRBD2 (5 bases). The V end lost 5 bases, the J end lost 3 bases, and 11 bases lay between the germline ends. The CDR3 consists of 12 residues. The germline V gene encodes CDR1 SQVTM and CDR2 ANQGSEA. The CDR3 spells CSVSGLLYEQYF. In DNA, the CDR3 is TGCAGCGTTTCGGGATTACTCTACGAGCAGTACTTC.